The 13 T cell receptor beta chains presented below share a single source sample, sequenced in a study of CD8 T cells in Susac syndrome. Random-hexamer reverse transcription was applied to about 0.5 to 1 ug RNA. MiXCR, run by TCRdb on the immunoSEQ multiplex PCR reads, gives a single entry per CDR3 protein. Of about 71,000 distinct CDR3 sequences listed, 96% are singletons. The sample was CD4+ T cells from PBMCs. These receptors were taken from a human donor with multiple sclerosis.

This clonotype was recorded once. The rearrangement links TRBV20-1 to TRBJ1-1, with 8 bases that match TRBD1. Germline values: CDR1 DFQATT, CDR2 SNEGSKA (reference sequence). CDR3 length: 15 residues. The junction had 14 bases not matched to a gene; V was cut back by 6 bases and J by 5 bases. CDR3 residues: CSAPLSGGLGTEAFF. The CDR3 DNA sequence: TGCAGTGCCCCCCTATCAGGGGGCTTGGGGACTGAAGCTTTCTTT.

The V gene is TRBV3-1, the J gene TRBJ1-2, with a tentative D call TRBD1 (5 bases). V was trimmed by 5 bases and J by 8 bases, leaving 18 bases between them. Looked up from germline, CDR1 is LGHDT and CDR2 is YNNKEL (reference sequence). The CDR3 loop spans 14 amino acids. This chain's CDR3 is CASSFQSREGGYTF. The CDR3 DNA is TGTGCCAGCAGCTTCCAATCTCGGGAGGGGGGCTACACCTTC.

V gene TRBV2 combines with J gene TRBJ2-7; D uncertain. The germline CDR1 and CDR2 sequences are SNHLY and FYNNEI. This CDR3 has 10 residues. Between the trimmed V and J ends, which lost 8 bases and 4 bases, there was a span of 6 bases. The CDR3 sequence is CASPSYEQYF. The CDR3 nucleotides read TGTGCCAGCCCATCATACGAGCAGTACTTC. The full variable domain, with the rest looked up from reference TRBV2 and TRBJ2-7, is EPEVTQTPSHQVTQMGQEVILRCVPISNHLYFYWYRQILGQKVEFLVSFYNNEISEKSEIFDDQFSVERPDGSNFTLKIRSTKLEDSAMYFCASPSYEQYFGPGTRLTVT.

This chain links TRBV5-1 with TRBJ2-7; a weak D match, TRBD1 (6 bases). CDR3 length equals 13 residues. Germline loops: CDR1 SGHRS, CDR2 YFSETQ. V shed 3 bases and J shed 2 bases, with 9 bases lying between them. The CDR3 bases are TGCGCCAGCAGCTGGGGACAAACCTACGAGCAGTACTTC. It yields the protein CASSWGQTYEQYF.

The chain links TRBV29-1 to TRBJ2-3; D is unresolved. Trimming pared 4 bases from V and 2 bases from J, leaving 10 bases between. Germline V gives CDR1 SQVTM, CDR2 ANQGSEA. The CDR3 sequence is 13 residues long. This chain's CDR3 is CSVGPRFTDTQYF. The CDR3 DNA sequence: TGCAGCGTTGGGCCCAGGTTCACAGATACGCAGTATTTT.

J is TRBJ1-1 and V is TRBV29-1; a possible D gene is TRBD1 (5 bases). The ends were cut back, 7 bases at V and 1 base at J, with 13 bases in the middle. The germline V gene has CDR1 SQVTM and CDR2 ANQGSEA. The CDR3 spans 13 residues. The CDR3 loop reads CSGLGGGNTEAFF. CDR3 nucleotide sequence: TGCAGCGGTCTCGGGGGTGGGAACACTGAAGCTTTCTTT.

This sequence joins TRBV7-9 and TRBJ2-3; TRBD2 matches at 8 bases. This CDR3 region has 14 residues. Germline V gives CDR1 SEHNR, CDR2 FQNEAQ (reference sequence). V lost 1 base and J lost 9; bases outside the gene matches: 6. The CDR3 spells CASSLERGTRTQYF. The CDR3 DNA sequence: TGTGCCAGCAGCTTAGAGCGGGGGACCCGAACGCAGTATTTT.

V and J are TRBV29-1 and TRBJ2-7; 7 bases are shared with TRBD2. V gave up 4 bases and J gave up 2 bases; unmatched junction bases: 5. The CDR3 runs to 13 residues. CDR1 is SQVTM, CDR2 ANQGSEA, per germline. The chain's CDR3 is CSVVLTSTYEQYF. The CDR3 bases are TGCAGCGTTGTTCTGACTAGCACCTACGAGCAGTACTTC.

V and J are TRBV7-9 and TRBJ1-1; TRBD1 agrees at 10 bases. This CDR3 is 15 amino acids long. Germline lookup yields CDR1 SEHNR and CDR2 FQNEAQ (reference sequence). V was pared by 4 bases and J by 2 bases, with 4 bases of the junction left unmatched. The CDR3 protein is CASSSRDRGNTEAFF. The CDR3 coding sequence is TGTGCCAGCAGCTCCCGGGACAGGGGCAACACTGAAGCTTTCTTT.

This chain's CDR3 is CASTSRGGAPYNEQFF. CDR3 sequence (DNA): TGTGCCAGCACTTCGCGCGGGGGGGCACCCTACAATGAGCAGTTCTTC. The chain carries TRBV12-3 or TRBV12-4 and TRBJ2-1; 9 bases map to TRBD2. This CDR3 contains 16 residues. V trimming: 7 bases; J trimming: 2 bases; junction bases outside the gene matches: 9.

The rearrangement links TRBV12-3 or TRBV12-4 to TRBJ2-3; D is ambiguous. CDR3 size: 13 residues. Trimming took 6 bases from V and 4 from J, leaving 11 bases between them. The CDR3 spells CASRSQAPDTQYF. The CDR3 DNA is TGTGCCAGCAGAAGTCAGGCCCCAGATACGCAGTATTTT.

This sequence joins TRBV4-1 and TRBJ2-7; D ambiguous. Germline CDR1 is MGHRA and CDR2 is YSYEKL. The V end was cut by 4 bases, the J end by 0 bases, with 13 bases between. CDR3 length: 15 amino acids. The CDR3 protein is CASSLAWFSSYEQYF. The CDR3 region has the DNA TGCGCCAGCAGCCTCGCTTGGTTCAGCTCCTACGAGCAGTACTTC.

The chain uses TRBV9 and TRBJ2-5; D gene ambiguous. V was shortened by 0 bases and J by 1 base, with 7 bases between the two germline ends. The CDR3 length is 14 residues. CDR1 and CDR2 (germline): SGDLS, YYNGEE. The CDR3 region is CASSVALRQETQYF. CDR3 DNA: TGTGCCAGCAGCGTAGCCTTGCGCCAAGAGACCCAGTACTTC. Full variable domain (rest looked up from reference TRBV9 and TRBJ2-5): DSGVTQTPKHLITATGQRVTLRCSPRSGDLSVYWYQQSLDQGLQFLIQYYNGEERAKGNILERFSAQQFPDLHSELNLSSLELGDSALYFCASSVALRQETQYFGPGTRLLVL.